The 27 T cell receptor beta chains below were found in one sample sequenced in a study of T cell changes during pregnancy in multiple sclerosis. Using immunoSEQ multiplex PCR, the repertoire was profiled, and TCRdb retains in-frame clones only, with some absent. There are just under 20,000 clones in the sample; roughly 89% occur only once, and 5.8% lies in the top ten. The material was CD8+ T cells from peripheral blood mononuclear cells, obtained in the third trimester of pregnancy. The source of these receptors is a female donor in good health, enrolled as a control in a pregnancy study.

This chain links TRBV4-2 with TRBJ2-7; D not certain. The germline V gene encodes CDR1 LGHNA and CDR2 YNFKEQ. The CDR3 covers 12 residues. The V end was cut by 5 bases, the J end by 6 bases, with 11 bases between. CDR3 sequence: CASSDVGAEQYF. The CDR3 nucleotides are TGTGCCAGCAGCGACGTAGGAGCCGAGCAGTACTTC.

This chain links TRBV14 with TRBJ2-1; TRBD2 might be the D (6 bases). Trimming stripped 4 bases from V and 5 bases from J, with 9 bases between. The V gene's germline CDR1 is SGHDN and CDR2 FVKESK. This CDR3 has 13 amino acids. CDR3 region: CASSPGSHNEQFF. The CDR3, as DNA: TGTGCCAGCAGCCCCGGGAGCCACAATGAGCAGTTCTTC. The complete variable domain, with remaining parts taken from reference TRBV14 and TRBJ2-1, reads EAGVTQFPSHSVIEKGQTVTLRCDPISGHDNLYWYRRVMGKEIKFLLHFVKESKQDESGMPNNRFLAERTGGTYSTLKVQPAELEDSGVYFCASSPGSHNEQFFGPGTRLTVL.

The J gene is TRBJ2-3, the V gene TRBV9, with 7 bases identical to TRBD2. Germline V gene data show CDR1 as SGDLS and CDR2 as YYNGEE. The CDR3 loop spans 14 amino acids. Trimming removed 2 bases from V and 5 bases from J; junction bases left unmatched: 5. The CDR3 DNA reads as TGTGCCAGCAGCGTGTCGGGGAGGGAAGATACGCAGTATTTT. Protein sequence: CASSVSGREDTQYF.

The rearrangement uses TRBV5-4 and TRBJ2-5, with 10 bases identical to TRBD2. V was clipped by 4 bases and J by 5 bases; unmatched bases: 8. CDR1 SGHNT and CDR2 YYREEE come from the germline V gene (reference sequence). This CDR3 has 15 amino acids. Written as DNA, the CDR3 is TGTGCCAGCAGCCCCGAAGCGGGGGGGCCGGAGACCCAGTACTTC. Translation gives CASSPEAGGPETQYF.

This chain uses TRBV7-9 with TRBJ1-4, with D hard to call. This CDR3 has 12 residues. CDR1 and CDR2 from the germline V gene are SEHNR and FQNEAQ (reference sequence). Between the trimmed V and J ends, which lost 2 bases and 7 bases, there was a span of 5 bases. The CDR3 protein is CASSLLGEKLFF. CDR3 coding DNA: TGTGCCAGCAGCTTACTCGGTGAAAAACTGTTTTTT.

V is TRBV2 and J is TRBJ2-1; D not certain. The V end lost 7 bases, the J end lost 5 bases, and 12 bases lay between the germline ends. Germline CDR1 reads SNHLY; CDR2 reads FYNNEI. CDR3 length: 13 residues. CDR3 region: CASTPSDNNEQFF. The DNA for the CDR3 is TGTGCCAGCACCCCCAGCGATAACAATGAGCAGTTCTTC.

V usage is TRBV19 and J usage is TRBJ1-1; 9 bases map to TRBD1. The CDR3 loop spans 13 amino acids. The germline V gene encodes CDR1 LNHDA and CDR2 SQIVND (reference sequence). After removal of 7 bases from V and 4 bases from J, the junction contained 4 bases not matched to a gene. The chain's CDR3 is CASTPTGGTEAFF. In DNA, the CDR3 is TGTGCCAGTACCCCGACAGGGGGCACTGAAGCTTTCTTT.

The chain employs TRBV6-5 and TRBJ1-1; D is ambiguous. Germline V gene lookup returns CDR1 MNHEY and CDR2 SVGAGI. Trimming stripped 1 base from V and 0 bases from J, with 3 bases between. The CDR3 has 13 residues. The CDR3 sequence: CASSYFVNTEAFF. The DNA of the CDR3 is TGTGCCAGCAGTTACTTCGTGAACACTGAAGCTTTCTTT.

The CDR3 nucleotides are TGCAGCGTTTGGGACAGGGATCGGAATAGCTATGGCTACACCTTC. Its protein product is CSVWDRDRNSYGYTF. The chain recombines TRBV29-1 with TRBJ1-2; 9 bases agree with TRBD1. V lost 5 bases to trimming and J lost 4 bases; unmatched junction nucleotides: 11. Germline values: CDR1 SQVTM, CDR2 ANQGSEA. The length of the CDR3 is 15 residues.

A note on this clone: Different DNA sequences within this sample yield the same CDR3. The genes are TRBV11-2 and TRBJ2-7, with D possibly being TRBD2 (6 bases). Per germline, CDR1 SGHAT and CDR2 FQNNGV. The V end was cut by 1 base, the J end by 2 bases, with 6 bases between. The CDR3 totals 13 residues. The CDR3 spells CASSLAGAYEQYF. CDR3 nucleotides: TGTGCCAGCAGCTTAGCGGGGGCCTACGAGCAGTACTTC.

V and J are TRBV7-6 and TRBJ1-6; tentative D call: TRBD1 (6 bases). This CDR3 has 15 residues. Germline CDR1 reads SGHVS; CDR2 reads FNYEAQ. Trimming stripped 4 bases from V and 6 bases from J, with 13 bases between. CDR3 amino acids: CASSYGQPTNSPLHF. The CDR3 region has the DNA TGTGCCAGCAGCTACGGACAGCCAACTAATTCACCCCTCCACTTT.

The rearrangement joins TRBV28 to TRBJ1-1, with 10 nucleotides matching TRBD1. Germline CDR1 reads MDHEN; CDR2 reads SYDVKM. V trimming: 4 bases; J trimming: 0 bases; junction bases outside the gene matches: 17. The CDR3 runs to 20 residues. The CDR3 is CASSSFPTGTGVSMNTEAFF. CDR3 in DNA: TGTGCCAGCAGTTCATTCCCAACCGGGACAGGGGTTTCCATGAACACTGAAGCTTTCTTT. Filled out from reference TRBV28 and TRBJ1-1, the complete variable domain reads DVKVTQSSRYLVKRTGEKVFLECVQDMDHENMFWYRQDPGLGLRLIYFSYDVKMKEKGDIPEGYSVSREKKERFSLILESASTNQTSMYLCASSSFPTGTGVSMNTEAFFGQGTRLTVV.

The CDR3, as DNA: TGTGCCAGCAGTTTCGGTTCCCCTTCACCCCTCCACTTT. This gives the protein CASSFGSPSPLHF. This rearrangement joins TRBV28 to TRBJ1-6; no clear D. Trimming removed 3 bases from V and 9 bases from J, with 9 bases in between. CDR1 is MDHEN, CDR2 SYDVKM, per germline. The CDR3 runs to 13 residues. Full variable domain (remainder filled in from reference TRBV28 and TRBJ1-6): DVKVTQSSRYLVKRTGEKVFLECVQDMDHENMFWYRQDPGLGLRLIYFSYDVKMKEKGDIPEGYSVSREKKERFSLILESASTNQTSMYLCASSFGSPSPLHFGNGTRLTVT.

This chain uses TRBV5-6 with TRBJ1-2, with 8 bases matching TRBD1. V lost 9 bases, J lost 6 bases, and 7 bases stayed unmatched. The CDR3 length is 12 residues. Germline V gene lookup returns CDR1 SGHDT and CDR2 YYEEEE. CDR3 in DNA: TGTGCCACTTACCAGGGGGCGCATGGCTACACCTTC. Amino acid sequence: CATYQGAHGYTF.

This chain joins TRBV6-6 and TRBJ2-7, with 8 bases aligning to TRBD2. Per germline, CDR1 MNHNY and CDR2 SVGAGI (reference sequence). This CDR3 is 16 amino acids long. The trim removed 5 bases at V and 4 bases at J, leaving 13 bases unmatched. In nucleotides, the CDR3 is TGTGCCAGCAGTCCCGGCGGGAGGAGGGTCCCATACGAGCAGTACTTC. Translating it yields CASSPGGRRVPYEQYF.

The CDR3 here is CASSQGTGFSSPLHF. The CDR3 DNA reads as TGCGCCAGCAGCCAAGGGACAGGGTTTAGTTCACCCCTCCACTTT. The chain carries TRBV4-3 and TRBJ1-6, with 8 bases aligning to TRBD1. The V gene's germline CDR1 is LGHNA and CDR2 YSLEER. The CDR3 length is 15 residues. V gave up 1 base and J gave up 9 bases; unmatched junction bases: 5.

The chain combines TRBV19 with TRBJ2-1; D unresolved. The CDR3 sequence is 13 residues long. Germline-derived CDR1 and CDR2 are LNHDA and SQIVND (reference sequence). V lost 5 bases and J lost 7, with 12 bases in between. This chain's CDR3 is CASSLLLENEQFF. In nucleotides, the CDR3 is TGTGCCAGTAGTCTCCTTTTGGAGAATGAGCAGTTCTTC.

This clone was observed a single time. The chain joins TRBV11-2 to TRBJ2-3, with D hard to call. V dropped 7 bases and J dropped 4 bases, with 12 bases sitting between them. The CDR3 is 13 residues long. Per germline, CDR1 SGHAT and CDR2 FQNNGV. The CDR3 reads CASTLPLPDTQYF. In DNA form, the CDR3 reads TGTGCCAGCACTTTACCCCTACCAGATACGCAGTATTTT.

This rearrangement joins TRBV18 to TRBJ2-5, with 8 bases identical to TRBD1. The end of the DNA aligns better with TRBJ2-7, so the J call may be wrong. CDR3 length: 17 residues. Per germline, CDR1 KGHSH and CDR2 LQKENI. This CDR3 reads CASSPFPRQGTDYEQYF. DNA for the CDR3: TGTGCCAGCTCACCATTTCCCCGACAGGGGACTGACTACGAGCAGTACTTC.

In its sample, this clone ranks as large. The CDR3 spells CAALDRVEGYTF. In DNA form, the CDR3 reads TGTGCCGCTCTGGACAGGGTGGAGGGCTACACCTTC. The chain recombines TRBV2 with TRBJ1-2; 8 positions match TRBD1. CDR1 is SNHLY and CDR2 is FYNNEI in the germline V gene. The CDR3 is 12 amino acids. V lost 11 bases to trimming and J lost 8 bases; unmatched junction nucleotides: 10.

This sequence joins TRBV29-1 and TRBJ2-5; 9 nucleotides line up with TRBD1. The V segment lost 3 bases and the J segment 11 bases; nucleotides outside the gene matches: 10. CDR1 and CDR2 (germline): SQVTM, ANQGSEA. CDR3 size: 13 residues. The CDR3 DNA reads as TGCAGCGTTGACCCCGGGACAGGGCAGGAGCAGTACTTC. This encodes CSVDPGTGQEQYF.

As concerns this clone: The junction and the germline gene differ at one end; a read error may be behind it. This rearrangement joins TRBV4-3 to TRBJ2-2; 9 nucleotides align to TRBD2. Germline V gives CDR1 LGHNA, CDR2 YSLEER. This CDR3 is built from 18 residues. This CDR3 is CASSRWGAGGPNPGELFF. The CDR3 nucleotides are TGCGCCAGCAGCCGATGGGGGGCGGGGGGGCCGAACCCCGGGGAGCTGTTTTTT.

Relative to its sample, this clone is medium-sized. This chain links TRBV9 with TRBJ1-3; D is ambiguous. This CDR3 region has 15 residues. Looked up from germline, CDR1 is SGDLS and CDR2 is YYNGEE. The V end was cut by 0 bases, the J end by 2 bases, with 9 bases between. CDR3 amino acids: CASSVDDFPGNTIYF. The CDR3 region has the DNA TGTGCCAGCAGCGTAGATGACTTTCCTGGAAACACCATATATTTT.

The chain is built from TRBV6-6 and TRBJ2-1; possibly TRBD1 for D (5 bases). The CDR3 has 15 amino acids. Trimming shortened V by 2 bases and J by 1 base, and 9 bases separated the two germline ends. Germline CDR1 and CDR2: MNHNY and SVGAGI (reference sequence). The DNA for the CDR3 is TGTGCCAGCAGTTACGGGGCTGAGTCCTACAATGAGCAGTTCTTC. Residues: CASSYGAESYNEQFF.

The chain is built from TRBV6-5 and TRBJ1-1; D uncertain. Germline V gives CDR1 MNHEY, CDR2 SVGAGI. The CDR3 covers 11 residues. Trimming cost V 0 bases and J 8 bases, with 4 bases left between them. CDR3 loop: CASSYSREAFF. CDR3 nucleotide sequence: TGTGCCAGCAGTTACTCGAGAGAAGCTTTCTTT.

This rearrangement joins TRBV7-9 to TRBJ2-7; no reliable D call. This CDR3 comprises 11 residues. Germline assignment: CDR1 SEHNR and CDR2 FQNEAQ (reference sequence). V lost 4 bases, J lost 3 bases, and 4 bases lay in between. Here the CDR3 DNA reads TGTGCCAGCAGCTATTACTACGAGCAGTACTTC. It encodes CASSYYYEQYF.

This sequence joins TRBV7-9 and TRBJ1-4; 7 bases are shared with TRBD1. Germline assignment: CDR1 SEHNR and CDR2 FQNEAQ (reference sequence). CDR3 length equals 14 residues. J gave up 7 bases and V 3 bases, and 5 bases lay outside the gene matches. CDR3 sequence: CASSFEGAGEKLFF. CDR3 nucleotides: TGTGCCAGCAGCTTCGAGGGGGCGGGTGAAAAACTGTTTTTT.